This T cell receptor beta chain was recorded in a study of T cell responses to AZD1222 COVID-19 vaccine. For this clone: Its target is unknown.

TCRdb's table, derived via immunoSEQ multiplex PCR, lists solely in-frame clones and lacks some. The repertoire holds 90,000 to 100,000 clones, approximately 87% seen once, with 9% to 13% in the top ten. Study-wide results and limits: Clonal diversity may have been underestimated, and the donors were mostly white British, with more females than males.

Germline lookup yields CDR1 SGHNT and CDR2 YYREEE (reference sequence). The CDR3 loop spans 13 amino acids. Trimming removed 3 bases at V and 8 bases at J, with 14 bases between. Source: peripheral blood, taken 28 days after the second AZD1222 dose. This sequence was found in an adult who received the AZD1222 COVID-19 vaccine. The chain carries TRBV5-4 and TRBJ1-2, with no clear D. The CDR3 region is CASSSNSDRGYTF. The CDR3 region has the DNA TGTGCCAGCAGCTCAAATTCCGATCGCGGCTACACCTTC.